The 21 T cell receptor beta chains listed next were all sequenced from one sample in a study of long-term antiretroviral therapy in people with HIV. They ran version v3.0 of the immunoSEQ assay at survey level. Clones were read by immunoSEQ multiplex PCR, and TCRdb kept only the in-frame ones, dropping some. The sample lists some 16,000 clones; roughly 96% were seen once. Sequencing used unsorted PBMCs, obtained around 10 years after starting antiretroviral therapy. The receptors come from a man aged 30 to 45 with HIV.

The chain is built from TRBV11-3 and TRBJ2-1; 8 bases fit TRBD1. V lost 5 bases to trimming and J lost 2 bases; unmatched junction nucleotides: 5. Germline V lookup: CDR1 SGHNT, CDR2 YENEEA. The CDR3 extends over 15 amino acids. DNA of the CDR3: TGTGCCAGCAGCACGGGACAGGCCCCCTACAATGAGCAGTTCTTC. Translation gives CASSTGQAPYNEQFF.

This chain joins TRBV7-9 and TRBJ2-2, with 9 bases fitting TRBD2. Germline V lookup: CDR1 SEHNR, CDR2 FQNEAQ (reference sequence). CDR3 length: 17 residues. J lost 7 bases, V lost 2 bases, and 11 bases had no gene match. The CDR3 bases are TGTGCCAGCAGCTTATCGAACAAGCGGGGGGATGGCGGGGAGCTGTTTTTT. This translates into CASSLSNKRGDGGELFF.

The chain couples TRBV11-2 to TRBJ2-5; the D is unclear. The CDR3 totals 12 residues. Germline lookup yields CDR1 SGHAT and CDR2 FQNNGV. V dropped 7 bases and J dropped 4 bases, with 10 bases sitting between them. DNA for the CDR3: TGTGCCAGCAATGGAGTGCGAGAGACCCAGTACTTC. Protein sequence: CASNGVRETQYF.

The V call is TRBV5-5, the J call TRBJ1-1, with D possibly matching TRBD1 (6 bases). Germline values: CDR1 SGHKS, CDR2 YYEKEE (reference sequence). With 4 bases removed from V and 0 bases from J, the gap between germline ends came to 25 bases. The CDR3 has 19 amino acids. The CDR3 loop reads CASSPTQDRRGGMNTEAFF. CDR3 coding DNA: TGTGCCAGCAGCCCGACGCAAGACAGGAGGGGAGGGATGAACACTGAAGCTTTCTTT.

The V call is TRBV6-6, the J call TRBJ1-2; D is ambiguous. Trimming pared 10 bases from V and 8 bases from J, leaving 17 bases between. The CDR3 covers 12 residues. Germline V CDR1 and CDR2: MNHNY, SVGAGI (reference sequence). The CDR3 DNA reads TGTGCCACTTCCTCGGGTGGATACGGCTACACCTTC. Encoded protein: CATSSGGYGYTF.

The V and J genes are TRBV29-1 and TRBJ2-5, with 7 bases that match TRBD2. This CDR3 is built from 15 residues. The V gene end was trimmed by 1 base and the J gene end by 0 bases; junction bases not matched to a gene: 5. Germline V CDR1 and CDR2: SQVTM, ANQGSEA. Here the CDR3 DNA reads TGCAGCGTTGAAGCGCCCGGGGGGTACCAAGAGACCCAGTACTTC. It is translated as CSVEAPGGYQETQYF.

The rearrangement joins TRBV7-2 to TRBJ2-5; a possible D gene is TRBD2 (6 bases). The germline gives CDR1 SGHTA, CDR2 FQGNSA. The CDR3 loop spans 14 amino acids. With 1 base removed from V and 5 bases from J, the gap between germline ends came to 11 bases. The CDR3 nucleotides are TGTGCCAGCAGCTTAGTGCTAGCGCCGGAGACCCAGTACTTC. This codes for CASSLVLAPETQYF.

The V and J genes are TRBV19 and TRBJ1-4; unclear D gene. This CDR3 region has 14 residues. V lost 8 bases, J lost 7 bases, and 17 bases lay in between. CDR1 LNHDA and CDR2 SQIVND come from the germline V gene (reference sequence). CDR3 loop: CASDPGRHIEKLFF. The DNA of the CDR3 is TGTGCCAGTGATCCCGGCAGGCACATTGAAAAACTGTTTTTT.

The chain combines TRBV19 with TRBJ2-5; possible D gene TRBD2, 5 bases. V lost 6 bases to trimming and J lost 5 bases, with 22 bases between them. The CDR3 has 16 residues. Germline CDR1 LNHDA, CDR2 SQIVND (reference sequence). As DNA, the CDR3 is TGTGCCAGTAGCTCTTGGTTGAGCGGCGGCGGGGAGACCCAGTACTTC. Amino acid sequence: CASSSWLSGGGETQYF. The full variable domain, in which reference TRBV19 and TRBJ2-5 provide the parts outside the CDR3, is DGGITQSPKYLFRKEGQNVTLSCEQNLNHDAMYWYRQDPGQGLRLIYYSQIVNDFQKGDIAEGYSVSREKKESFPLTVTSAQKNPTAFYLCASSSWLSGGGETQYFGPGTRLLVL.

This chain connects TRBV7-2 to TRBJ2-2; D is uncertain. Germline V gene sequence: CDR1 SGHTA, CDR2 FQGNSA. Trimming shortened V by 4 bases and J by 3 bases, and 3 bases separated the two germline ends. This CDR3 has 12 residues. In DNA, the CDR3 is TGTGCCAGCAGCTCATACACCGGGGAGCTGTTTTTT. The encoded protein is CASSSYTGELFF.

The chain is built from TRBV27 and TRBJ2-1, with D perhaps matching TRBD1 (6 bases). The germline gives CDR1 MNHEY, CDR2 SMNVEV (reference sequence). This CDR3 is 14 amino acids long. V lost 3 bases and J 7 bases, leaving 13 bases between the germline ends. CDR3 in amino acids: CASSFLDGTNEQFF. CDR3 coding DNA: TGTGCCAGCAGTTTCCTCGATGGGACAAATGAGCAGTTCTTC.

The rearrangement uses TRBV20-1 and TRBJ1-2; 7 bases match TRBD1. CDR1 and CDR2 (germline): DFQATT, SNEGSKA (reference sequence). This CDR3 comprises 11 residues. Germline trimming cut 5 bases from V and 8 bases from J; bases unmatched to any gene: 5. CDR3 nucleotide sequence: TGCAGTGCTCCCTCGACAGGGGGCTACACCTTC. Translated: CSAPSTGGYTF.

The chain employs TRBV27 and TRBJ2-1; D not certain. Per the germline V gene, CDR1 is MNHEY and CDR2 is SMNVEV (reference sequence). Trimming pared 0 bases from V and 7 bases from J, leaving 13 bases between. This CDR3 has 15 residues. The CDR3 here is CASSLSFLGYNEQFF. The CDR3 region has the DNA TGTGCCAGCAGTTTATCGTTCCTAGGTTATAATGAGCAGTTCTTC.

The chain joins TRBV9 to TRBJ1-1; no clear D. The CDR3 has 14 amino acids. The V and J ends lost 4 bases and 1 base respectively, with 11 bases between them. Germline V gives CDR1 SGDLS, CDR2 YYNGEE. CDR3 bases: TGTGCCAGCAGCTCCGGCGGAGGGAACACTGAAGCTTTCTTT. Its translation is CASSSGGGNTEAFF. Filled out from reference TRBV9 and TRBJ1-1, the complete variable domain reads DSGVTQTPKHLITATGQRVTLRCSPRSGDLSVYWYQQSLDQGLQFLIQYYNGEERAKGNILERFSAQQFPDLHSELNLSSLELGDSALYFCASSSGGGNTEAFFGQGTRLTVV.

The chain combines TRBV27 with TRBJ1-2, with D uncertain. The CDR3 totals 15 residues. The ends were cut back, 7 bases at V and 5 bases at J, with 20 bases in the middle. Per the germline V gene, CDR1 is MNHEY and CDR2 is SMNVEV (reference sequence). CDR3 sequence: CASMARLAPGYGYTF. Written as DNA, the CDR3 is TGTGCCAGCATGGCCCGTCTGGCCCCGGGTTATGGCTACACCTTC.

CDR3 sequence: CASRPGGGSYNSPLHF. CDR3 DNA: TGTGCCAGCAGGCCGGGAGGGGGTTCCTATAATTCACCCCTCCACTTT. The chain carries TRBV28 and TRBJ1-6; TRBD1 is a possible D gene (6 bases). Trimming took off 6 bases at V and 1 base at J, with 13 bases between the two ends. Germline lookup yields CDR1 MDHEN and CDR2 SYDVKM. The CDR3 has 16 amino acids.

The chain's CDR3 is CASSLTWGGNQPQHF. The CDR3 DNA reads TGTGCCAGCAGTCTAACATGGGGGGGGAATCAGCCCCAGCATTTT. V and J are TRBV2 and TRBJ1-5; D might be TRBD1 (5 bases). The V gene's germline CDR1 is SNHLY and CDR2 FYNNEI. V was pared by 5 bases and J by 4 bases, with 15 bases between. This CDR3 region has 15 residues.

In its sample, this clone was seen once. The chain recombines TRBV30 with TRBJ2-3; TRBD2 matches at 8 bases. The CDR3 contains 16 residues. Trimming took 2 bases from V and 1 from J; bases not matched to a gene: 8. The germline V gene has CDR1 GTSNPN and CDR2 SVGIG (reference sequence). CDR3 in amino acids: CAWSPTRGGGTDTQYF. The CDR3 DNA follows: TGTGCCTGGAGTCCTACTCGGGGGGGAGGCACAGATACGCAGTATTTT. Variable domain in full (rest from reference TRBV30 and TRBJ2-3): SQTIHQWPATLVQPVGSPLSLECTVEGTSNPNLYWYRQAAGRGLQLLFYSVGIGQISSEVPQNLSASRPQDRQFILSSKKLLLSDSGFYLCAWSPTRGGGTDTQYFGPGTRLTVL.

The V call is TRBV7-8, the J call TRBJ1-1; tentatively, D is TRBD1 (5 bases). Germline values: CDR1 SGHVS, CDR2 FQNEAQ. The CDR3 has 14 residues. With 5 bases removed from V and 6 bases from J, the gap between germline ends came to 16 bases. CDR3 bases: TGTGCCAGCAGCGGCCTACGGGGGTTCGCTGAAGCTTTCTTT. Translating gives CASSGLRGFAEAFF.

This rearrangement joins TRBV7-9 to TRBJ2-2, with D possibly being TRBD1 or TRBD2 (5 bases each). The CDR3 contains 15 residues. Germline V gene sequence: CDR1 SEHNR, CDR2 FQNEAQ (reference sequence). Trimming shortened V by 4 bases and J by 3 bases, and 12 bases separated the two germline ends. CDR3: CASSSGTDHTGELFF. The DNA of the CDR3 is TGTGCCAGCAGCTCGGGGACCGACCACACCGGGGAGCTGTTTTTT.

V usage is TRBV11-2 and J usage is TRBJ2-5; a weak D match, TRBD2 (6 bases). The CDR3 sequence is 14 residues long. Germline CDR1 and CDR2: SGHAT and FQNNGV. Deletions cut 4 bases from V and 3 bases from J, with 12 bases between. The CDR3 is CASSSPGGEETQYF. In DNA form, the CDR3 reads TGTGCCAGCAGCTCCCCTGGAGGGGAAGAGACCCAGTACTTC.